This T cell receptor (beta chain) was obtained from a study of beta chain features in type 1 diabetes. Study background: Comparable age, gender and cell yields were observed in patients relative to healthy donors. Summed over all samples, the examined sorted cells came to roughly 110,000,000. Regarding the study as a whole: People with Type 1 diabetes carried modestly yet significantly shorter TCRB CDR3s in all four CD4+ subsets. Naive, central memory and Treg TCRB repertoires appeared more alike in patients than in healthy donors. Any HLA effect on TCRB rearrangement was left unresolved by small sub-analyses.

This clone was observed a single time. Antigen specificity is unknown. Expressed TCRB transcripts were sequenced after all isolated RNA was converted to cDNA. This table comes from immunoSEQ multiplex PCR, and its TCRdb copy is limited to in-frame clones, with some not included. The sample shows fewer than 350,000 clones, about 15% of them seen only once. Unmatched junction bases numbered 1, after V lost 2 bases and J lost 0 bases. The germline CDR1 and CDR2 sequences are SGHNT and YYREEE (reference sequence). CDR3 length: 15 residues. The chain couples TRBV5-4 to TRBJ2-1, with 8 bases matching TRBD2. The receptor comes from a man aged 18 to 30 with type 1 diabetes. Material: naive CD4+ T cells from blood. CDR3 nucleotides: TGTGCCAGCAGCTTAAGCGGGGGCTCCTACAATGAGCAGTTCTTC. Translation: CASSLSGGSYNEQFF.